This paragraph reports one T cell receptor (beta chain). Its target is unknown. A single record per CDR3 protein comes from TCRdb applying MiXCR to the reads. This table has 500,000 or so distinct CDR3 sequences, 16% appearing once. This sample is part of a study of T cell repertoires in cytomegalovirus infection. Study-wide findings and caveats: In two of eight donors, the top clonotype was HLA-C-restricted CMV-specific.

The V end lost 5 bases, the J end lost 7 bases, and 15 bases lay between the germline ends. CDR3 size: 14 residues. Germline V gene sequence: CDR1 PRHDT, CDR2 FYEKMQ (reference sequence). The specimen was CD8+ T cells from PBMCs. The chain joins TRBV13 to TRBJ2-1; TRBD2 might be the D (6 bases). This sequence originates from a human donor in good health (CMV status not recorded). Some clones in this sample may be carry-over from other donors' samples. CDR3 nucleotides: TGTGCCAGCAGCCCGCGGGGACGGATTAATGAGCAGTTCTTC. This gives the protein CASSPRGRINEQFF.